This is a list of T cell receptor beta chains from one sample in a study of CXCR3-negative and CXCR3-positive naive CD8 T cells. Using the 5' RACE reads, TCRdb records one entry per CDR3 protein without DNA. The sample table includes under 150,000 distinct CDR3 sequences. Sequenced input: naive CXCR3+ CD8+ T cells from blood. These receptors were taken from a human donor in good health. Some clones in this sample may be carry-over from other donors' samples. CDR3s include the opening cysteine and the closing phenylalanine or tryptophan.

j_call	cdr3_length	v_call	cdr3_aa
TRBJ2-5	14	TRBV7-6	CASSSGQRRETQYF
TRBJ2-1	14	TRBV14	CASSLLLGVVEQFF
TRBJ2-1	14	TRBV29-1	CSVHPRDGYNEQFF
TRBJ2-5	16	TRBV20-1	CSARDPTSGWDPTQYF
TRBJ2-1	14	TRBV14	CASSLGLWDGEQFF
TRBJ2-3	18	TRBV4-3	CASSQDRYSGGAEATQYF
TRBJ2-3	17	TRBV5-1	CASSPAVSGGVGDTQYF
TRBJ1-6	14	TRBV28	CASSVGADNSPLHF
TRBJ2-7	14	TRBV15	CATSRTGLTYEQYF
TRBJ1-2	12	TRBV7-2	CASRADEYGYTF
TRBJ2-1	15	TRBV11-2	CASSLQLAGAHGQFF
TRBJ2-7	12	TRBV6-6	CASTGQSYEQYF
TRBJ2-7	12	TRBV20-1	CSAATRIYEQYF
TRBJ1-2	19	TRBV5-1	CASSSRTGLPPIGGYGYTF
TRBJ2-3	18	TRBV28	CASSLGKLAGAHTDTQYF
TRBJ2-1	16	TRBV6-2/TRBV6-3	CASSYGVDRVYGEQFF
TRBJ1-2	15	TRBV5-1	CASSLEPGLGYGYTF
TRBJ2-3	16	TRBV12-3/TRBV12-4	CASRGLLAGNTDTQYF
TRBJ2-7	12	TRBV29-1	CSVQGAVDEQYF
TRBJ2-7	11	TRBV28	CASTGTYEQYF
TRBJ2-1	16	TRBV6-5	CASSSDPGHEGNEQFF
TRBJ2-7	12	TRBV28	CASTTPRGEQYF
TRBJ1-2	16	TRBV21-1	CASRRRKGPKCSGYTF
TRBJ2-7	15	TRBV27	CASRPAYEGMREQYF
TRBJ1-1	15	TRBV28	CASRVPGDSYTEAFF
TRBJ2-1	13	TRBV5-1	CASGQGMNNEQFF
TRBJ2-3	15	TRBV6-6	CASISGTSSSDTQYF
TRBJ2-5	15	TRBV15	CATSRDDSTGETQYF
TRBJ2-1	13	TRBV19	CASSLPGDNEQFF
TRBJ2-1	13	TRBV7-2	CASSFAPGQELFF
TRBJ2-2	14	TRBV19	CAGKPGASTGELFF
TRBJ2-1	17	TRBV28	CASSLVPSGTPYNEQFF
TRBJ2-7	15	TRBV5-1	CASRPSGTGSYEQYF
TRBJ2-1	17	TRBV19	CASSFLPRLAGYNEQFF
TRBJ2-5	13	TRBV24-1	CATSDHSQETQYF
TRBJ2-7	15	TRBV6-2/TRBV6-3	CASTTGAGHSCEQYF
TRBJ1-1	19	TRBV3-1	CASSQDWDRDHPVNTEAFF
TRBJ2-7	13	TRBV9	CASSVEVGHEQYF
TRBJ2-7	15	TRBV28	CASSLASGLSYEQYF